This passage covers 5 T cell receptor beta chains from one sample sequenced in a study of OX40 agonist ivuxolimab in advanced cancers. Produced via immunoSEQ multiplex PCR; TCRdb's table is partial and in-frame only. The sample consists of fewer than 80,000 clones, roughly nine tenths of them appearing once. The sequenced sample was CD4+ or CD8+ T cells sorted from blood, obtained in a trial of the OX40 agonist ivuxolimab. The receptors originated from an adult with an advanced solid tumor such as melanoma, head and neck, liver or kidney cancer.

V and J are TRBV6-1 and TRBJ1-1; weak D call: TRBD1 (5 bases). V was cut by 8 bases and J by 5 bases, with 15 bases left in between. Germline lookup yields CDR1 MNHNS and CDR2 SASEGT. The CDR3 loop spans 13 amino acids. In DNA, the CDR3 is TGTGCCAGCGGGGTTCAGGGAGGGACTGAAGCTTTCTTT. This gives the protein CASGVQGGTEAFF.

The chain is built from TRBV5-4 and TRBJ1-4; D remains unclear. The V gene's germline CDR1 is SGHNT and CDR2 YYREEE (reference sequence). The CDR3 has 14 amino acids. V lost 1 base and J 0 bases, leaving 4 bases between the germline ends. The CDR3 nucleotides read TGTGCCAGCAGCTTGAGGGCAACTAATGAAAAACTGTTTTTT. Residues: CASSLRATNEKLFF.

This clone is a singleton in its sample. V usage is TRBV5-1 and J usage is TRBJ1-1, with D unresolved. Germline V gene lookup returns CDR1 SGHRS and CDR2 YFSETQ. V lost 4 bases, J lost 0 bases, and 13 bases lay in between. The CDR3 covers 15 residues. The CDR3 bases are TGCGCCAGCAGCCCCCGTTTCACAATGAACACTGAAGCTTTCTTT. Its translation: CASSPRFTMNTEAFF.

A single count supports this clone. The J gene is TRBJ2-7, the V gene TRBV4-1; tentatively, D is TRBD2 (5 bases). The CDR3 runs 18 residues. Looked up from germline, CDR1 is MGHRA and CDR2 is YSYEKL. Trimming cost V 1 base and J 0 bases, with 19 bases left between them. The CDR3 protein is CASSQVVNFGRGSYEQYF. In DNA, the CDR3 is TGCGCCAGCAGCCAAGTGGTAAATTTCGGACGGGGCTCCTACGAGCAGTACTTC.

The chain combines TRBV7-9 with TRBJ2-4, with D unresolved. Germline V gene sequence: CDR1 SEHNR, CDR2 FQNEAQ (reference sequence). The CDR3 spans 16 residues. V was clipped by 1 base and J by 1 base, with 11 bases between them. The DNA for the CDR3 is TGTGCCAGCAGCTTAGGGGCCGGCGGCGCCAAAAACATTCAGTACTTC. Translation gives CASSLGAGGAKNIQYF.